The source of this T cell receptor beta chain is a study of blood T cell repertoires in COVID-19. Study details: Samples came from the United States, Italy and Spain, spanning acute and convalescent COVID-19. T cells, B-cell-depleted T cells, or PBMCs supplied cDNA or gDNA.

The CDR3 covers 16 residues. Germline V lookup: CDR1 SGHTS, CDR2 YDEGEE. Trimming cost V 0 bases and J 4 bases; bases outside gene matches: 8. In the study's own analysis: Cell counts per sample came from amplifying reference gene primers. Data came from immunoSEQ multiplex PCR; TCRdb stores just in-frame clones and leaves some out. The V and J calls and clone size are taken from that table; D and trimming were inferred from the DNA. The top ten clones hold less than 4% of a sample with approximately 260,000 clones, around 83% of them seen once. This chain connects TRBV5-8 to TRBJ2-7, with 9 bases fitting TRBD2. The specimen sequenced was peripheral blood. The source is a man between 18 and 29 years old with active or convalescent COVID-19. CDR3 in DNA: TGTGCCAGCAGCTTGGGGGCGGGAGGGCCGGGTTACGAGCAGTACTTC. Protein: CASSLGAGGPGYEQYF.